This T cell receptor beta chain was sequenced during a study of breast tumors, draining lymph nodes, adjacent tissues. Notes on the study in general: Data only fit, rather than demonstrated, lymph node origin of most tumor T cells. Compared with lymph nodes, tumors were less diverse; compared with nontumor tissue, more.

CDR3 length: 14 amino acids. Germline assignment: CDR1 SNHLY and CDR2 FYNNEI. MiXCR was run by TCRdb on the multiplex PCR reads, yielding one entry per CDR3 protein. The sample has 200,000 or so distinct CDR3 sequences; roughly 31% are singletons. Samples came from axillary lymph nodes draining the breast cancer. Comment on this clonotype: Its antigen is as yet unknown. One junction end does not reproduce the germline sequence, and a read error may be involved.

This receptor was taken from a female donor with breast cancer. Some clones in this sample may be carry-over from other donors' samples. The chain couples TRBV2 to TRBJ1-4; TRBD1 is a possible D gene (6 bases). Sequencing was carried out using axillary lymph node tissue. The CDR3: CAGSLDSNNEKLFF. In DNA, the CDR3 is TGTGCCGGCAGCTTGGACAGCAATAATGAAAAACTGTTTTTT.